Shown below are 28 T cell receptor beta chains from a single sample sequenced in a study of early T cells in non-severe SARS-CoV-2 infection. TCRdb reprocessed the 5' RACE reads with MiXCR, giving one entry per CDR3 protein. The table includes about 80,000 distinct CDR3 sequences, 9.5% to 15% detected once. Sequenced: whole blood. Source of these receptors: an adult who was a healthcare worker with PCR-confirmed SARS-CoV-2 infection or an uninfected control (not recorded which).

This clonotype occurred many times. The chain's CDR3 is CASSGSGRSTDTQYF. The CDR3 region has the DNA TGTGCCAGCAGCGGTAGCGGGAGGAGCACAGATACGCAGTATTTT. V gene TRBV7-9 combines with J gene TRBJ2-3; TRBD2 matches 10 bases. The junction had 2 bases not matched to a gene; V was cut back by 5 bases and J by 0 bases. CDR1 is SEHNR, CDR2 FQNEAQ, per germline (reference sequence). The CDR3 totals 15 residues.

Notes on this clonotype: Just one base apart from a much larger clone, this may be a read error. The J gene is TRBJ2-7, the V gene TRBV5-1, with D tentatively TRBD1 (5 bases). This CDR3 has 15 residues. Germline CDR1 SGHRS, CDR2 YFSETQ. CDR3 nucleotides: TGCGCCAGCAGCTTAGGGGCAGGAGACCCCTACGAGCAGAACTTC. Amino acid sequence: CASSLGAGDPYEQNF. Complete variable domain (other parts from reference TRBV5-1 and TRBJ2-7): KAGVTQTPRYLIKTRGQQVTLSCSPISGHRSVSWYQQTPGQGLQFLFEYFSETQRNKGNFPGRFSGRQFSNSRSEMNVSTLELGDSALYLCASSLGAGDPYEQNFGPGTRLTVT.

This clonotype was found a few times. V is TRBV19 and J is TRBJ1-1; the D gene is possibly TRBD1 (5 bases). The germline gives CDR1 LNHDA, CDR2 SQIVND (reference sequence). The CDR3 has 15 amino acids. V lost 3 bases, J lost 8 bases, and 19 bases lay in between. The CDR3 spells CASSMGGGASLEAFF. The CDR3 DNA is TGTGCCAGTAGTATGGGAGGCGGGGCTTCGCTCGAAGCTTTCTTT.

CDR3 residues: CASSFSRDRSEYEQYF. The CDR3 DNA is TGTGCCAGCAGTTTCAGCAGGGACAGGAGCGAGTACGAGCAGTACTTC. V gene TRBV28 combines with J gene TRBJ2-7, with 8 bases identical to TRBD1. Per germline, CDR1 MDHEN and CDR2 SYDVKM. The CDR3 is 16 amino acids. Trimming removed 3 bases from V and 4 bases from J; junction bases left unmatched: 11. The full variable domain, its missing parts supplied by reference TRBV28 and TRBJ2-7, is DVKVTQSSRYLVKRTGEKVFLECVQDMDHENMFWYRQDPGLGLRLIYFSYDVKMKEKGDIPEGYSVSREKKERFSLILESASTNQTSMYLCASSFSRDRSEYEQYFGPGTRLTVT.

This clonotype occurred many times. The chain employs TRBV29-1 and TRBJ1-1; 8 positions match TRBD1. V shed 6 bases and J 8 bases; nucleotides not matched to a gene: 5. The CDR3 is made up of 11 amino acids. Germline-derived CDR1 and CDR2 are SQVTM and ANQGSEA. The DNA for the CDR3 is TGCAGCGTCGGACAGGGTGGAGAAGCTTTCTTT. Encoded protein: CSVGQGGEAFF.

This chain connects TRBV27 to TRBJ2-1, with 9 bases that match TRBD2. Germline CDR1 reads MNHEY; CDR2 reads SMNVEV (reference sequence). With V trimmed by 3 bases and J by 0 bases, 6 bases remained unmatched. The CDR3 runs to 17 residues. CDR3 DNA sequence: TGTGCCAGCAGTTTGTCGGGGACTAGCAGCTCCTACAATGAGCAGTTCTTC. Its protein product is CASSLSGTSSSYNEQFF.

Note on this clonotype: This may be a read error, as it is one base from a much larger clone. The chain has TRBV19 and TRBJ2-2; the match to TRBD2 covers 7 bases. The CDR3 length is 10 residues. Germline CDR1 LNHDA, CDR2 SQIVND (reference sequence). CDR3: CATAGRELYF. The CDR3 DNA is TGTGCCACCGCCGGGCGGGAGCTGTATTTT.

The chain links TRBV2 to TRBJ2-3, with TRBD2 matching over 7 bases. The CDR3 spans 12 residues. CDR1 SNHLY and CDR2 FYNNEI come from the germline V gene. V was pared by 4 bases and J by 11 bases, with 6 bases of the junction left unmatched. The CDR3 sequence is CASSAWGGRQYF. In DNA, the CDR3 is TGTGCCAGCAGTGCATGGGGGGGAAGGCAGTATTTT. The full variable domain, in which reference TRBV2 and TRBJ2-3 provide the parts outside the CDR3, is EPEVTQTPSHQVTQMGQEVILRCVPISNHLYFYWYRQILGQKVEFLVSFYNNEISEKSEIFDDQFSVERPDGSNFTLKIRSTKLEDSAMYFCASSAWGGRQYFGPGTRLTVL.

This clonotype was counted only a few times. The chain couples TRBV7-9 to TRBJ2-2, with TRBD2 as a possible D gene (7 bases). Germline CDR1 and CDR2: SEHNR and FQNEAQ (reference sequence). With 3 bases removed from V and 4 bases from J, the gap between germline ends came to 12 bases. The CDR3 is 15 amino acids. CDR3 DNA: TGTGCCAGCAGCTTGCGGGGGCTGGGCACCGGGGAGCTGTTTTTT. It codes for CASSLRGLGTGELFF.

The genes are TRBV5-1 and TRBJ2-5; possible D gene TRBD2, 6 bases. The CDR3 spans 15 residues. V was trimmed by 3 bases and J by 3 bases, leaving 15 bases between them. Germline CDR1 SGHRS, CDR2 YFSETQ. The DNA of the CDR3 is TGCGCCAGCAGCTCGAGCGGAGAGCGGGAAGAGACCCAGTACTTC. Translated: CASSSSGEREETQYF. The full variable domain, rest sourced from reference TRBV5-1 and TRBJ2-5, is KAGVTQTPRYLIKTRGQQVTLSCSPISGHRSVSWYQQTPGQGLQFLFEYFSETQRNKGNFPGRFSGRQFSNSRSEMNVSTLELGDSALYLCASSSSGEREETQYFGPGTRLLVL.

The rearrangement uses TRBV20-1 and TRBJ2-3; D gene uncertain. The CDR3 has 13 residues. V was cut by 3 bases and J by 4 bases, with 11 bases left in between. The germline gives CDR1 DFQATT, CDR2 SNEGSKA (reference sequence). CDR3 amino acids: CSARPLDSDTQYF. The DNA of the CDR3 is TGCAGTGCTAGGCCTCTAGACTCAGATACGCAGTATTTT.

This clonotype was counted ten times or more. The rearrangement uses TRBV29-1 and TRBJ2-1; TRBD1 or TRBD2 may be the D gene (7 bases each). Trimming took 7 bases from V and 2 from J, leaving 18 bases between them. Germline V gene data show CDR1 as SQVTM and CDR2 as ANQGSEA. The CDR3 length is 15 residues. CDR3 region: CSARGAGEAYNEQFF. CDR3 sequence (DNA): TGCAGCGCCAGGGGGGCGGGAGAAGCCTACAATGAGCAGTTCTTC.

The rearrangement links TRBV4-1 to TRBJ1-2, with D unresolved. The CDR3 totals 16 residues. With 1 base removed from V and 1 base from J, the gap between germline ends came to 13 bases. Germline values: CDR1 MGHRA, CDR2 YSYEKL. CDR3: CASSQAPLNSNYGYTF. CDR3 sequence (DNA): TGCGCCAGCAGCCAAGCCCCCCTAAATAGTAACTATGGCTACACCTTC.

In its sample, this clonotype was seen a few times. V and J are TRBV3-1 and TRBJ2-7, with D perhaps TRBD1 (5 bases). Trimming cost V 0 bases and J 3 bases, with 9 bases left between them. This CDR3 has 14 residues. The germline gives CDR1 LGHDT, CDR2 YNNKEL (reference sequence). The CDR3 is CASSQDLGVYEQYF. The CDR3 nucleotides read TGTGCCAGCAGCCAAGATTTAGGGGTCTACGAGCAGTACTTC.

The J gene is TRBJ2-7, the V gene TRBV28; 8 positions agree with TRBD2. This CDR3 is 14 amino acids long. Germline V gene sequence: CDR1 MDHEN, CDR2 SYDVKM. The V gene end was trimmed by 6 bases and the J gene end by 5 bases; junction bases not matched to a gene: 9. CDR3: CASREAGVGDEQYF. Written as DNA, the CDR3 is TGTGCCAGCAGGGAAGCGGGAGTCGGGGACGAGCAGTACTTC. The variable domain in full, completed from reference TRBV28 and TRBJ2-7, reads DVKVTQSSRYLVKRTGEKVFLECVQDMDHENMFWYRQDPGLGLRLIYFSYDVKMKEKGDIPEGYSVSREKKERFSLILESASTNQTSMYLCASREAGVGDEQYFGPGTRLTVT.

The chain joins TRBV7-2 to TRBJ2-2; TRBD2 matches at 11 bases. Germline V lookup: CDR1 SGHTA, CDR2 FQGNSA. The CDR3 totals 17 residues. V lost 9 bases and J lost 5; bases outside the gene matches: 14. The CDR3 region has the DNA TGTGCCAGTATCCCCGGGACTAGCGGAACTTCTACCGGGGAGCTGTTTTTT. Translation: CASIPGTSGTSTGELFF. Looking up the rest from reference TRBV7-2 and TRBJ2-2 gives the full variable domain: GAGVSQSPSNKVTEKGKDVELRCDPISGHTALYWYRQSLGQGLEFLIYFQGNSAPDKSGLPSDRFSAERTGGSVSTLTIQRTQQEDSAVYLCASIPGTSGTSTGELFFGEGSRLTVL.

J is TRBJ2-5 and V is TRBV29-1; 13 nucleotides align to TRBD2. Trimming cost V 7 bases and J 5 bases; bases outside gene matches: 4. Germline V gene sequence: CDR1 SQVTM, CDR2 ANQGSEA. The CDR3 covers 13 residues. The CDR3 reads CSGGLAGPETQYF. CDR3 sequence (DNA): TGCAGCGGGGGACTAGCGGGGCCGGAGACCCAGTACTTC. Supplemented by reference TRBV29-1 and TRBJ2-5, the full variable domain reads SAVISQKPSRDICQRGTSLTIQCQVDSQVTMMFWYRQQPGQSLTLIATANQGSEATYESGFVIDKFPISRPNLTFSTLTVSNMSPEDSSIYLCSGGLAGPETQYFGPGTRLLVL.

The table lists this clonotype with many counts. The V gene is TRBV30, the J gene TRBJ2-7; the match to TRBD2 covers 8 bases. Unmatched junction bases numbered 10, after V lost 4 bases and J lost 2 bases. The CDR3 loop spans 15 amino acids. Germline V gives CDR1 GTSNPN, CDR2 SVGIG (reference sequence). The CDR3 DNA follows: TGTGCCTGGACGGGGCCTAGCGGGCCAGCCTACGAGCAGTACTTC. Its protein is CAWTGPSGPAYEQYF.

A single count supports this clonotype. The V gene is TRBV15, the J gene TRBJ1-1; tentative D call: TRBD1 (6 bases). Germline CDR1 and CDR2: LNHNV and YYDKDF (reference sequence). Trimming cost V 5 bases and J 2 bases, with 21 bases left between them. The CDR3 extends over 17 amino acids. Here the CDR3 DNA reads TGTGCCACCAGCCGTCGACTAGGCGGCAGGGGAAACACTGAAGCTTTCTTT. Protein: CATSRRLGGRGNTEAFF.

This clonotype has at least ten counts. The chain joins TRBV5-5 to TRBJ1-1, with D possibly matching TRBD1 (5 bases). Trimming stripped 4 bases from V and 8 bases from J, with 12 bases between. CDR1 SGHKS and CDR2 YYEKEE come from the germline V gene (reference sequence). The CDR3 loop spans 12 amino acids. This CDR3 reads CASSLQGQEAFF. The CDR3 DNA follows: TGTGCCAGCAGCCTGCAGGGTCAGGAAGCTTTCTTT.

J is TRBJ2-1 and V is TRBV28; the D gene is possibly TRBD1 (6 bases). With 4 bases removed from V and 0 bases from J, the gap between germline ends came to 10 bases. Germline CDR1 is MDHEN and CDR2 is SYDVKM. This CDR3 contains 15 residues. The CDR3 DNA is TGTGCCAGCAGTTCCCTGGACAGCTCCTACAATGAGCAGTTCTTC. Translated: CASSSLDSSYNEQFF.

The chain employs TRBV20-1 and TRBJ1-1; 9 nucleotides line up with TRBD1. J gave up 5 bases and V 1 base, and 8 bases lay outside the gene matches. The germline CDR1 and CDR2 sequences are DFQATT and SNEGSKA (reference sequence). The CDR3 is 15 residues long. The DNA for the CDR3 is TGCAGTGCTAGAGGCCCACAGGGGGCTCGGACTGAAGCTTTCTTT. This encodes CSARGPQGARTEAFF.

This clonotype occurred a few times. V gene TRBV27 combines with J gene TRBJ2-1; 10 bases are shared with TRBD2. The CDR3 is 19 amino acids. CDR1 and CDR2 from the germline V gene are MNHEY and SMNVEV (reference sequence). V lost 5 bases to trimming and J lost 0 bases; unmatched junction nucleotides: 13. DNA of the CDR3: TGTGCCAGCAGTCGTAGTTTACTAGCGGGGCAGAGCTCCTACAATGAGCAGTTCTTC. Protein sequence: CASSRSLLAGQSSYNEQFF.

This clonotype was seen a few times. This chain joins TRBV5-1 and TRBJ2-5, with D perhaps matching TRBD2 (6 bases). V lost 0 bases and J 5 bases, leaving 17 bases between the germline ends. This CDR3 contains 16 residues. Germline V lookup: CDR1 SGHRS, CDR2 YFSETQ. The CDR3 DNA sequence: TGCGCCAGCAGCTTGGATATCAAGTACCGGGGGGAGACCCAGTACTTC. Translation gives CASSLDIKYRGETQYF.

The table lists this clonotype with a few counts. The chain uses TRBV5-1 and TRBJ2-3; D perhaps matches TRBD1 (7 bases). The V end lost 0 bases, the J end lost 2 bases, and 13 bases lay between the germline ends. Germline V gene data show CDR1 as SGHRS and CDR2 as YFSETQ. The CDR3 covers 16 residues. For the CDR3, the DNA is TGCGCCAGCAGCTTGGGAAGCAGGGGGGACACAGATACGCAGTATTTT. This gives the protein CASSLGSRGDTDTQYF.

The V and J genes are TRBV7-2 and TRBJ1-2; D gene unclear. Trimming stripped 2 bases from V and 6 bases from J, with 10 bases between. The CDR3 contains 13 residues. Germline assignment: CDR1 SGHTA and CDR2 FQGNSA. The CDR3 DNA follows: TGTGCCAGCAGCTTACGGGGAATGGATGGCTACACCTTC. Encoded protein: CASSLRGMDGYTF.

The chain recombines TRBV28 with TRBJ1-2; D unclear. In germline, CDR1 is MDHEN, CDR2 SYDVKM. Trimming cost V 2 bases and J 8 bases, with 6 bases left between them. The CDR3 is made up of 11 amino acids. For the CDR3, the DNA is TGTGCCAGCAGTTTAGACGTCGGCTACACCTTC. It translates to CASSLDVGYTF.

This clonotype appeared a few times. This sequence joins TRBV29-1 and TRBJ2-7; D is perhaps TRBD1 or TRBD2 (5 bases each). V was pared by 8 bases and J by 0 bases, with 14 bases between. CDR1 and CDR2 (germline): SQVTM, ANQGSEA. The CDR3 length is 13 residues. The CDR3 DNA follows: TGCAGCACGAGGAAGGGACCCTCCTACGAGCAGTACTTC. Residues: CSTRKGPSYEQYF.